This TCR beta chain is drawn from a study of control samples from healthy donors and cancer patients. Sequenced by immunoSEQ multiplex PCR; TCRdb stores in-frame clones only, minus some. The sample yields fewer than 200,000 clones, roughly 92% seen once. The V end lost 6 bases, the J end lost 3 bases, and 9 bases lay between the germline ends. The CDR3 runs to 13 residues. CDR1 is SNHLY, CDR2 FYNNEI, per germline. What was sequenced was blood. The J gene is TRBJ1-5, the V gene TRBV2; D is unclear. This sequence was found in a man aged 25-45 years in good health. The CDR3 bases are TGTGCCAGCAGACCGGACCTCAATCAGCCCCAGCATTTT. This sequence encodes CASRPDLNQPQHF.